This section outlines one T cell receptor (beta chain) sequence together with its context. The data originate from a study of blood T cells in healthy people across ages. On the study more broadly: About one barcoded beta molecule per two T cells was the capture yield of template switching.

With a J-beta primer mix and a sample-barcoded 5' primer, a second PCR ran about 7 to 11 cycles. CDR3-containing paired-end reads numbering at least 2.5 million came from each sample. TCRdb ran MiXCR on the 5' RACE reads and lists one entry per CDR3 protein. Among 720,000 or so distinct CDR3 sequences listed, around 43% were seen once. Germline-derived CDR1 and CDR2 are SGDLS and YYNGEE. The CDR3 covers 14 residues. Trimming removed 0 bases at V and 13 bases at J, with 17 bases between. This TCR derives from a man at least 80 years old in good health. Material for sequencing was blood. The chain uses TRBV9 and TRBJ2-4; weak D call: TRBD1 (6 bases). The CDR3 reads CASSVATGKGEQYF. In nucleotides, the CDR3 is TGTGCCAGCAGCGTAGCAACAGGGAAAGGTGAGCAGTACTTC.